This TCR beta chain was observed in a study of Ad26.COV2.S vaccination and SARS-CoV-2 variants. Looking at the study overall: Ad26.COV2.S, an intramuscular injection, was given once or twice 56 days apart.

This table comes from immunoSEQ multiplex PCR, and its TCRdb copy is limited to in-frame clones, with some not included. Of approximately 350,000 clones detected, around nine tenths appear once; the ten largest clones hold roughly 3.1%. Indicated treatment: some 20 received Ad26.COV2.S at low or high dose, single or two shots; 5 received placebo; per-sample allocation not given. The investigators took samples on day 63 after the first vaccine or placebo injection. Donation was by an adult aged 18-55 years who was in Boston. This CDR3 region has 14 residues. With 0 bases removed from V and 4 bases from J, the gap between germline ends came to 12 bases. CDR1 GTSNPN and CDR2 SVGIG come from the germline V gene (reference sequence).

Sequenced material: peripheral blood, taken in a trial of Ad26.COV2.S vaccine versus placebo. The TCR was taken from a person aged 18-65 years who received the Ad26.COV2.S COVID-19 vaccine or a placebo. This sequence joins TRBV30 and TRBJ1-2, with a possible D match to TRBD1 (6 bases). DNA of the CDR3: TGTGCCTGGAGTGTACGGACAGCGATCTATGGCTACACCTTC. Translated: CAWSVRTAIYGYTF.